Presented here are 28 T cell receptor beta chains from one specimen sequenced in a study of neurological immune-mediated disorders. One entry per CDR3 protein, called by TCRdb with MiXCR from the 5' RACE reads. The table includes roughly 49,000 distinct CDR3 sequences, over 9.5% detected once. Specified time point: longitudinal time-point 3. The sequenced material came from PBMCs. The receptor source for this set is a male donor with HTLV-1-associated myelopathy (HAM/TSP).

This clonotype was seen ten or more times. The gene calls are TRBV6-4 and TRBJ2-2, with a possible D match to TRBD2 (5 bases). Germline CDR1 is MRHNA and CDR2 is SNTAGT. The length of the CDR3 is 12 residues. The V end was cut by 10 bases, the J end by 6 bases, with 12 bases between. The CDR3 sequence: CATSTEAGELFF. In nucleotides, the CDR3 is TGTGCCACCTCGACGGAGGCCGGGGAGCTGTTTTTT.

This clonotype was counted ten times or more. V usage is TRBV20-1 and J usage is TRBJ1-2; 8 positions match TRBD1. Germline assignment: CDR1 DFQATT and CDR2 SNEGSKA (reference sequence). This CDR3 has 15 amino acids. J was trimmed by 6 bases and V by 0 bases; bases with no gene match: 9. CDR3 amino acids: CSAREASRGLNGYTF. Written as DNA, the CDR3 is TGCAGTGCTAGAGAAGCCAGCAGGGGGCTTAATGGCTACACCTTC.

The V and J genes are TRBV27 and TRBJ2-6; a possible D gene is TRBD2 (6 bases). This CDR3 spans 16 amino acids. The germline gives CDR1 MNHEY, CDR2 SMNVEV (reference sequence). The V end lost 7 bases, the J end lost 2 bases, and 15 bases lay between the germline ends. Here the CDR3 DNA reads TGTGCCAGCACCCGGCAGGGAGGTACTGGGGCCAACGTCCTGACTTTC. Encoded protein: CASTRQGGTGANVLTF.

This clonotype has a count of ten or more. The chain employs TRBV4-3 and TRBJ2-3, with D possibly being TRBD1 or TRBD2 (6 bases each). Germline CDR1 reads LGHNA; CDR2 reads YSLEER. Trimming removed 0 bases at V and 2 bases at J, with 18 bases between. This CDR3 comprises 18 residues. The CDR3 is CASSQEWRGALTTDTQYF. Here the CDR3 DNA reads TGCGCCAGCAGCCAAGAGTGGAGGGGGGCTCTCACCACAGATACGCAGTATTTT.

This clonotype was seen ten or more times. The V call is TRBV12-3 or TRBV12-4, the J call TRBJ1-1; D unclear. The V end was cut by 3 bases, the J end by 10 bases, with 9 bases between. This CDR3 has 11 amino acids. Here the CDR3 reads CASSLGRGAFF. DNA for the CDR3: TGTGCCAGCAGTTTGGGCCGAGGAGCTTTCTTT.

This clonotype was counted at least ten times. CDR3 DNA: TGCAGTGCTCCGCCAACCGGGACTGCATTCAACGAGCAGTACTTC. As protein: CSAPPTGTAFNEQYF. This chain links TRBV20-1 with TRBJ2-7, with D possibly being TRBD2 (6 bases). Germline CDR1 DFQATT, CDR2 SNEGSKA (reference sequence). This CDR3 has 15 amino acids. Deletions cut 5 bases from V and 5 bases from J, with 22 bases between.

Many counts were recorded for this clonotype. The chain has TRBV20-1 and TRBJ1-5; D ambiguous. V was clipped by 3 bases and J by 5 bases, with 8 bases between them. The CDR3 spans 12 residues. Looked up from germline, CDR1 is DFQATT and CDR2 is SNEGSKA (reference sequence). The CDR3 is CSASGDYQPQHF. CDR3 coding DNA: TGCAGTGCTAGTGGGGATTATCAGCCCCAGCATTTT.

This clonotype was observed at least ten times. The rearrangement links TRBV25-1 to TRBJ2-2; no firm D call. Germline CDR1 MGHDK, CDR2 SYGVNS. This CDR3 is built from 11 residues. Trimming shortened V by 10 bases and J by 9 bases, and 12 bases separated the two germline ends. CDR3 DNA: TGTGCCACCGGAGATAGGTGGGAGCTGTTTTTT. Protein sequence: CATGDRWELFF.

This clonotype was observed many times. V gene TRBV5-1 combines with J gene TRBJ2-5, with 9 bases that match TRBD1. With V trimmed by 0 bases and J by 5 bases, 2 bases remained unmatched. The CDR3 contains 14 residues. Germline loops: CDR1 SGHRS, CDR2 YFSETQ. CDR3 bases: TGCGCCAGCAGCTTGGACAGGGGGCACGAGACCCAGTACTTC. It specifies CASSLDRGHETQYF.

This clonotype was seen at least ten times. The J gene is TRBJ2-1, the V gene TRBV20-1, with 11 bases identical to TRBD2. Looked up from germline, CDR1 is DFQATT and CDR2 is SNEGSKA (reference sequence). V lost 2 bases to trimming and J lost 6 bases; unmatched junction nucleotides: 6. This CDR3 spans 15 amino acids. CDR3 in DNA: TGCAGTGCTAGACCTCTAGCGGGGGGCCTCAATGAGCAGTTCTTC. Amino acid sequence: CSARPLAGGLNEQFF.

This clonotype showed up many times. The chain employs TRBV12-3 or TRBV12-4 and TRBJ1-5; D gene unclear. The CDR3 contains 15 residues. V was pared by 2 bases and J by 1 base, with 9 bases between. CDR3 amino acids: CASSLIPKSNQPQHF. The DNA of the CDR3 is TGTGCCAGCAGTTTAATACCGAAGAGCAATCAGCCCCAGCATTTT.

This clonotype was counted many times. V is TRBV4-1 and J is TRBJ1-1; D unresolved. Trimming pared 1 base from V and 1 base from J, leaving 10 bases between. Germline V CDR1 and CDR2: MGHRA, YSYEKL. The CDR3 runs 15 residues. As DNA, the CDR3 is TGCGCCAGCAGCCAAGGTCTACAGCAGAACACTGAAGCTTTCTTT. Encoded protein: CASSQGLQQNTEAFF.

This clonotype was detected only a few times. J is TRBJ2-2 and V is TRBV27; D is uncertain. With 4 bases removed from V and 4 bases from J, the gap between germline ends came to 7 bases. Germline V gene lookup returns CDR1 MNHEY and CDR2 SMNVEV (reference sequence). The CDR3 has 13 amino acids. CDR3 loop: CASSSAGTGELFF. In DNA form, the CDR3 reads TGTGCCAGCAGTTCCGCCGGCACCGGGGAGCTGTTTTTT.

This clonotype was seen at least ten times. The CDR3: CASSLPPTLGEQYF. The CDR3 DNA reads TGTGCCAGCAGCTTGCCTCCCACTCTAGGCGAGCAGTACTTC. The rearrangement joins TRBV7-2 to TRBJ2-7, with D unresolved. Deletions cut 3 bases from V and 6 bases from J, with 15 bases between. Germline V gene data show CDR1 as SGHTA and CDR2 as FQGNSA. The CDR3 has 14 residues.

The sample holds a few counts of this clonotype. This sequence joins TRBV12-3 or TRBV12-4 and TRBJ2-2; D not resolved. V lost 3 bases, J lost 15 bases, and 20 bases lay in between. The CDR3 has 14 amino acids. The CDR3 DNA is TGTGCCAGCAGTTTCGTACCAGACCCTTATGGGATGTTTTTT. Protein sequence: CASSFVPDPYGMFF.

About this clonotype itself: One junction end disagrees with the germline gene, perhaps due to a read error. The chain links TRBV12-3 or TRBV12-4 to TRBJ1-5; D not resolved. The CDR3 is made up of 13 amino acids. CDR3 amino acids: CVSSSGDGQPQHF. In DNA, the CDR3 is TGTGTCAGCAGTTCGGGTGATGGTCAGCCCCAGCATTTT.

This clonotype has at least ten counts. This chain connects TRBV7-9 to TRBJ1-1; weak D call: TRBD1 (5 bases). The V end was cut by 0 bases, the J end by 3 bases, with 14 bases between. Germline loops: CDR1 SEHNR, CDR2 FQNEAQ (reference sequence). The CDR3 has 16 residues. Here the CDR3 reads CASSLAGTGIYTEAFF. The CDR3 DNA reads as TGTGCCAGCAGCTTAGCAGGGACCGGAATTTACACTGAAGCTTTCTTT.

This clonotype was counted ten times or more. This chain joins TRBV14 and TRBJ2-1; weak D call: TRBD2 (6 bases). The germline CDR1 and CDR2 sequences are SGHDN and FVKESK. V was trimmed by 5 bases and J by 5 bases, leaving 13 bases between them. The CDR3 is 14 amino acids. CDR3 in DNA: TGTGCCAGCAGCTTGGGACTTTTAAACAATGAGCAGTTCTTC. This encodes CASSLGLLNNEQFF.

This clonotype was observed at least ten times. The chain couples TRBV6-6 to TRBJ2-5; unclear D gene. Trimming took 0 bases from V and 6 from J, leaving 17 bases between them. Per germline, CDR1 MNHNY and CDR2 SVGAGI (reference sequence). The CDR3 loop spans 16 amino acids. The CDR3 DNA follows: TGTGCCAGCAGTTACTCGACTCGACCGGAGCGAAAGACCCAGTACTTC. This sequence encodes CASSYSTRPERKTQYF.

V and J are TRBV20-1 and TRBJ1-4; the D gene is possibly TRBD1 (6 bases). Germline loops: CDR1 DFQATT, CDR2 SNEGSKA (reference sequence). The CDR3 extends over 12 amino acids. Deletions cut 8 bases from V and 8 bases from J, with 15 bases between. Written as DNA, the CDR3 is TGCAGTATAAAGGGGGTTAACGAAAAACTGTTTTTT. As protein: CSIKGVNEKLFF.

This clonotype has ten or more counts. The chain combines TRBV5-1 with TRBJ1-2; 7 bases line up with TRBD1. The CDR3 sequence is 14 residues long. CDR1 is SGHRS, CDR2 YFSETQ, per germline. Unmatched junction bases numbered 3, after V lost 4 bases and J lost 0 bases. The chain's CDR3 is CASSLGQSNYGYTF. DNA of the CDR3: TGCGCCAGCAGCCTGGGACAGTCTAACTATGGCTACACCTTC.

Ten or more counts support this clonotype. This chain uses TRBV7-2 with TRBJ2-5, with a weak D call TRBD1 (5 bases). The CDR3 sequence is 16 residues long. Germline assignment: CDR1 SGHTA and CDR2 FQGNSA. Trimming stripped 0 bases from V and 4 bases from J, with 15 bases between. CDR3 sequence reads: CASSLALRQNRETQYF. In DNA, the CDR3 is TGTGCCAGCAGCTTAGCGCTAAGACAGAACCGAGAGACCCAGTACTTC.

This clonotype was seen ten or more times. The genes are TRBV5-1 and TRBJ2-7, with 8 bases aligning to TRBD1. This CDR3 has 14 amino acids. Germline assignment: CDR1 SGHRS and CDR2 YFSETQ. V lost 0 bases, J lost 2 bases, and 1 base stayed unmatched. The DNA of the CDR3 is TGCGCCAGCAGCTTGGGGGACAGGACCTACGAGCAGTACTTC. Amino acids: CASSLGDRTYEQYF.

This clonotype was recorded many times. This rearrangement joins TRBV5-1 to TRBJ1-4; TRBD1 might be the D (6 bases). Trimming stripped 2 bases from V and 4 bases from J, with 9 bases between. The CDR3 consists of 14 residues. Looked up from germline, CDR1 is SGHRS and CDR2 is YFSETQ. CDR3 nucleotides: TGCGCCAGCAGCTTATTGGACAGTAATGAAAAACTGTTTTTT. Amino acid sequence: CASSLLDSNEKLFF. Filled out from reference TRBV5-1 and TRBJ1-4, the complete variable domain reads KAGVTQTPRYLIKTRGQQVTLSCSPISGHRSVSWYQQTPGQGLQFLFEYFSETQRNKGNFPGRFSGRQFSNSRSEMNVSTLELGDSALYLCASSLLDSNEKLFFGSGTQLSVL.

On this clonotype itself: This may come from a read error, since a much larger clone is one base off. The chain uses TRBV10-2 and TRBJ2-3, with D tentatively TRBD2 (6 bases). CDR3 length: 15 residues. V was clipped by 4 bases and J by 6 bases, with 17 bases between them. CDR1 WSHSY and CDR2 SAAADI come from the germline V gene. The CDR3 loop is CASSGIPQAGDTQYF. The CDR3 DNA follows: TGCGCCAGCAGTGGGATACCCCAGGCGGGGGATACGCAGTATTTT.

This clonotype has at least ten counts. V usage is TRBV21-1 and J usage is TRBJ2-4; the table's D call TRBD2 went unverified against the DNA. TRBV21-1 is recorded as a pseudogene. The CDR3 is 18 amino acids. CDR3 DNA: TGTGCCAGCAGACTAACGGACTTGTCTGACAGACCCAAAAACATTCAGTACTTC. Its translation: CASRLTDLSDRPKNIQYF.

Remarks on this clonotype: The junction does not match germline at one end; this may be a read error. The chain recombines TRBV12-5 with TRBJ2-7; TRBD1 agrees at 8 bases. The CDR3 extends over 15 amino acids. Germline V gives CDR1 LGHNT, CDR2 FRNRAP. The CDR3 sequence: CASSLVARGPYEQYF. CDR3 in DNA: TGTGCTAGTAGTTTGGTAGCCAGGGGGCCCTACGAGCAGTACTTC.

This clonotype was seen ten or more times. The chain links TRBV5-1 to TRBJ2-2, with 7 nucleotides matching TRBD1. Germline V gene data show CDR1 as SGHRS and CDR2 as YFSETQ. V shed 4 bases, J shed 4 bases, and the junction held 7 bases outside the gene matches. The CDR3 covers 15 residues. CDR3 DNA sequence: TGCGCCAGCAGCCCTCTGACAGGGCCCACCGGGGAGCTGTTTTTT. Translation: CASSPLTGPTGELFF. Variable domain in full (rest from reference TRBV5-1 and TRBJ2-2): KAGVTQTPRYLIKTRGQQVTLSCSPISGHRSVSWYQQTPGQGLQFLFEYFSETQRNKGNFPGRFSGRQFSNSRSEMNVSTLELGDSALYLCASSPLTGPTGELFFGEGSRLTVL.